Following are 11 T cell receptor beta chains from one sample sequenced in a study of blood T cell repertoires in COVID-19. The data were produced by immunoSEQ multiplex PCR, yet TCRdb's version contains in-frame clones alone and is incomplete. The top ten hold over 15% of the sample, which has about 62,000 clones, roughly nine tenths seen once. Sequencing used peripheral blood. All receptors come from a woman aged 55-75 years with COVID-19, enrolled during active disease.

CDR3 loop: CASSTLQLNYGYTF. In DNA, the CDR3 is TGTGCCAGTAGTACCCTACAGCTTAACTATGGCTACACCTTC. The genes are TRBV19 and TRBJ1-2; D gene uncertain. Trimming left V 4 bases short and J 1 base short, with 10 bases between. The CDR3 runs to 14 residues. Germline CDR1 and CDR2: LNHDA and SQIVND (reference sequence).

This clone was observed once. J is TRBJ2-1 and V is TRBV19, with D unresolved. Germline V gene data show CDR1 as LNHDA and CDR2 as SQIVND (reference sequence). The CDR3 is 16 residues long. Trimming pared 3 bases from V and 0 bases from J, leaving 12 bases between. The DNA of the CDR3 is TGTGCCAGTAGTATCATGCCGCAGCGCTCCTACAATGAGCAGTTCTTC. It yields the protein CASSIMPQRSYNEQFF.

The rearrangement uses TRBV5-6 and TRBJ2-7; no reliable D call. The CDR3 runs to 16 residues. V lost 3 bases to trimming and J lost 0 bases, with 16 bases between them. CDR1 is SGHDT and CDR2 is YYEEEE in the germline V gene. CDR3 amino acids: CASSSQAQRYSYEQYF. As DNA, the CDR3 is TGTGCCAGCAGCTCTCAAGCCCAGAGGTACTCCTACGAGCAGTACTTC.

The CDR3, as DNA: TGTGCCAGCAGTTTAGGGACTAGCGGGAGAGGGGAGACCCAGTACTTC. Amino acids: CASSLGTSGRGETQYF. This chain links TRBV27 with TRBJ2-5; 14 nucleotides align to TRBD2. V lost 2 bases to trimming and J lost 5 bases; unmatched junction nucleotides: 4. The CDR3 loop spans 16 amino acids. In germline, CDR1 is MNHEY, CDR2 SMNVEV (reference sequence).

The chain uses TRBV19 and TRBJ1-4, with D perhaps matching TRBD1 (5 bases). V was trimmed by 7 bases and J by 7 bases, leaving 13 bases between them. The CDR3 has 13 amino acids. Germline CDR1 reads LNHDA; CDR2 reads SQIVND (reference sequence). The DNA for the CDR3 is TGTGCCAGTACGGGCAGGGCCGGTGAAAAACTGTTTTTT. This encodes CASTGRAGEKLFF.

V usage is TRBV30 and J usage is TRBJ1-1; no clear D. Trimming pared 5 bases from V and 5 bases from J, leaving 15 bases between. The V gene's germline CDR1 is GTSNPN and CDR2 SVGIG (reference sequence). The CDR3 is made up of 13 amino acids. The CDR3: CAWSNGPGTEAFF. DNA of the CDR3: TGTGCCTGGTCGAATGGTCCGGGGACTGAAGCTTTCTTT.

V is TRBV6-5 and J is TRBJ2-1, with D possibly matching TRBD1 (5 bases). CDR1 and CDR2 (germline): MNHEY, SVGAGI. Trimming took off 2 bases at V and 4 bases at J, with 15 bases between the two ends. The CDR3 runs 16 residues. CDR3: CASSYLGRTRYNEQFF. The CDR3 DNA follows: TGTGCCAGCAGTTACCTAGGACGGACACGATACAATGAGCAGTTCTTC.

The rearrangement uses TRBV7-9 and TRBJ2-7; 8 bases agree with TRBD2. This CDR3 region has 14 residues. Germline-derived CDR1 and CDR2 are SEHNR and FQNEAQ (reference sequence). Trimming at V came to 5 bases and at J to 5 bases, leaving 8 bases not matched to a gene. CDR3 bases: TGTGCCAGCAGCCCTAAAGCGGGAGTCCACGAGCAGTACTTC. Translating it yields CASSPKAGVHEQYF. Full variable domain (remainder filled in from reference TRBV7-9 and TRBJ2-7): DTGVSQNPRHKITKRGQNVTFRCDPISEHNRLYWYRQTLGQGPEFLTYFQNEAQLEKSRLLSDRFSAERPKGSFSTLEIQRTEQGDSAMYLCASSPKAGVHEQYFGPGTRLTVT.

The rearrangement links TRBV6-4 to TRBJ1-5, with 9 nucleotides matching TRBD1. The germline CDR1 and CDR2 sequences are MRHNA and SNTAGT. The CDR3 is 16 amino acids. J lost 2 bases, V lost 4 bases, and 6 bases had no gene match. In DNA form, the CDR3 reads TGTGCCAGCAGTGGGGACAGGGCTTTTGGCAATCAGCCCCAGCATTTT. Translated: CASSGDRAFGNQPQHF.

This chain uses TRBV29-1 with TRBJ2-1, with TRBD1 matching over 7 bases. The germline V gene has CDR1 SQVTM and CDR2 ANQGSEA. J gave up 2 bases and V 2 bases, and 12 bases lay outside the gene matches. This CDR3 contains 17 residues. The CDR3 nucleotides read TGCAGCGTTGAAACCCTGGACAGGTGGGATCCCTACAATGAGCAGTTCTTC. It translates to CSVETLDRWDPYNEQFF.

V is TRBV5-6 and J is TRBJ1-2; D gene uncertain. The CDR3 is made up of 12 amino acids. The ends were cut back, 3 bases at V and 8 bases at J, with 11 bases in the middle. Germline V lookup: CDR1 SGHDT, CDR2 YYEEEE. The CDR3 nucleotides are TGTGCCAGCAGCTGGGCAGGCACGGGCTACACCTTC. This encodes CASSWAGTGYTF.